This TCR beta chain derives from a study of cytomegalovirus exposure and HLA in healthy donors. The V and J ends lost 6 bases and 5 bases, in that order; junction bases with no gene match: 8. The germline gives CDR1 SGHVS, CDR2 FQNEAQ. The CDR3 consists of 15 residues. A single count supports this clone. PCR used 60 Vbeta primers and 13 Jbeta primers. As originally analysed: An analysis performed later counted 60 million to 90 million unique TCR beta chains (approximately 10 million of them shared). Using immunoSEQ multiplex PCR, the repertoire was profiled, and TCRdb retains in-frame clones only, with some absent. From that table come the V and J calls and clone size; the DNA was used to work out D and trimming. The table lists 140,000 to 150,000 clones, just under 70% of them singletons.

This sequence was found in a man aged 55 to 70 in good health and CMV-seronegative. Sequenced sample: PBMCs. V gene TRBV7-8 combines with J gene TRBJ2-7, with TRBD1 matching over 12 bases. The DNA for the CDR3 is TGTGCCAGCAGAATGGGACAGGGGGCGTTCGACGAGCAGTACTTC. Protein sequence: CASRMGQGAFDEQYF.